This is a list of T cell receptor beta chains from one sample in a study of cytotoxic CD8 clonotypes in ibrutinib-treated CLL. Clones were sequenced by immunoSEQ multiplex PCR, and TCRdb holds only the in-frame ones, with some missing. The table lists about 30,000 clones, approximately 57% of them singletons. The source was PBMCs, collected before ibrutinib treatment. Receptor source: a human donor with chronic lymphocytic leukemia. Each CDR3 is given with its conserved first and last residue. D genes are given only for firm matches.

d_call: -
j_call: TRBJ2-7
v_call: TRBV28
cdr3_aa: CAINELGEQYF

d_call: -
j_call: TRBJ2-3
v_call: TRBV2
cdr3_aa: CASSVSLGSGGTQYF

d_call: TRBD1
j_call: TRBJ2-3
v_call: TRBV4-1
cdr3_aa: CASSQPDRGRGDTQYF

d_call: TRBD1
j_call: TRBJ2-7
v_call: TRBV15
cdr3_aa: CATSRQRRQGSYEQYF

d_call: -
j_call: TRBJ2-3
v_call: TRBV10-3
cdr3_aa: CAISEALEEQYF

d_call: -
j_call: TRBJ2-7
v_call: TRBV20-1
cdr3_aa: CSANYEQYF

d_call: TRBD2
j_call: TRBJ2-1
v_call: TRBV7-2
cdr3_aa: CASSQIALAGEQFF

d_call: TRBD1
j_call: TRBJ1-5
v_call: TRBV19
cdr3_aa: CARAPGTATNQPQHF

d_call: -
j_call: TRBJ1-5
v_call: TRBV19
cdr3_aa: CATQRGGSNQPQHF

d_call: TRBD1
j_call: TRBJ2-7
v_call: TRBV18
cdr3_aa: CASSPPGTGGHEQYF

d_call: -
j_call: TRBJ1-2
v_call: TRBV6-1
cdr3_aa: CASGAGSWDGYTF

d_call: -
j_call: TRBJ2-1
v_call: TRBV9
cdr3_aa: CASSGDKYNEQFF

d_call: -
j_call: TRBJ2-1
v_call: TRBV5-1
cdr3_aa: CASSLATQLGDEQFF

d_call: -
j_call: TRBJ2-2
v_call: TRBV7-2
cdr3_aa: CASSTDSAGTGELFF

d_call: -
j_call: TRBJ2-3
v_call: TRBV12-5
cdr3_aa: CASGLGSFAPIHTDTQYF

d_call: -
j_call: TRBJ1-5
v_call: TRBV28
cdr3_aa: CASSLGIGRSNQPQHF

d_call: TRBD1
j_call: TRBJ2-3
v_call: TRBV29-1
cdr3_aa: CSVDTDRGTDTQYF

d_call: -
j_call: TRBJ2-7
v_call: TRBV4-1
cdr3_aa: CASSQGTVPPYEQYF

d_call: -
j_call: TRBJ1-3
v_call: TRBV7-6
cdr3_aa: CASSLSSGNTIYF

d_call: -
j_call: TRBJ2-2
v_call: TRBV7-6
cdr3_aa: CASSLAAGTGELFF

d_call: -
j_call: TRBJ2-6
v_call: TRBV10-3
cdr3_aa: CAISKGTVGSNVLTF

d_call: -
j_call: TRBJ2-5
v_call: TRBV2
cdr3_aa: CALLGDRETQYF

d_call: -
j_call: TRBJ2-5
v_call: TRBV19
cdr3_aa: CASSLGLRGHAQETQYF

d_call: -
j_call: TRBJ1-5
v_call: TRBV28
cdr3_aa: CASSLPLVSLPQHF

d_call: -
j_call: TRBJ2-7
v_call: TRBV7-2
cdr3_aa: CASSLQAASYEQYF

d_call: -
j_call: TRBJ2-7
v_call: TRBV19
cdr3_aa: CASSTALQWGPREQYF

d_call: TRBD1
j_call: TRBJ1-2
v_call: TRBV29-1
cdr3_aa: CSVAGQGRYGYTF

d_call: -
j_call: TRBJ2-1
v_call: TRBV9
cdr3_aa: CASSVDPGLAANEQFF

d_call: -
j_call: TRBJ2-3
v_call: TRBV5-1
cdr3_aa: CASSPRGLDTQYF

d_call: -
j_call: TRBJ2-2
v_call: TRBV28
cdr3_aa: CASSRYLDTGELFF

d_call: TRBD2
j_call: TRBJ2-5
v_call: TRBV7-2
cdr3_aa: CASSLDRGGVSETQYF

d_call: TRBD1
j_call: TRBJ2-7
v_call: TRBV27
cdr3_aa: CASSLTTGVEQYF

d_call: -
j_call: TRBJ2-1
v_call: TRBV7-6
cdr3_aa: CASSSSTSSYNEQFF

d_call: TRBD2
j_call: TRBJ2-2
v_call: TRBV9
cdr3_aa: CASNLAGGRAMPNTGELFF

d_call: -
j_call: TRBJ1-1
v_call: TRBV2
cdr3_aa: CASSPMGTVNTEAFF

d_call: -
j_call: TRBJ2-7
v_call: TRBV18
cdr3_aa: CASSPPSSPEQYF

d_call: TRBD1
j_call: TRBJ2-7
v_call: TRBV28
cdr3_aa: CASRGQGSSYEQYF

d_call: -
j_call: TRBJ1-3
v_call: TRBV7-9
cdr3_aa: CASSLAGNTIYF